This note documents a single T cell receptor beta chain sequence. What antigen it recognizes has not been identified. No clone much larger than this one lies a single base away; base qualities are absent. The source of the sample is a study of blood T cell repertoires in COVID-19 (dated by TCRdb to 2019 to 2021). The study in broad terms: The collaborator samples originated in the United States, Italy and Spain and spanned the acute and convalescent phases of COVID-19. Deeply sampled blood TCRbeta repertoires from subjects exposed to, actively infected with, or recovered from COVID-19 were included in the dataset. The sample metadata nearly always contained a de-identified subject ID, COVID-19 status, age in years and sex. The repertoires were released in a freely available public database meant as a resource for research on the immune response to SARS-CoV-2. HLA class I and class II types, where available, came from metadata supplied by the sample provider rather than from assay-based typing. Samples came from the ongoing ImmuneRACE study (first 160 participants) plus 1,254 subjects from 6 global collaborators. The material from the prospective study consisted of cDNA or gDNA derived from T cells, B-cell-depleted T cells, or PBMCs. What the research found in general, with its limitations: How much clinical and demographic metadata was included differed by source and by participant, and the metadata was provided uncurated.

Enrolling through a virtual design, the prospective study's participants ranged in age from roughly 18 to 89 years and lived across approximately 25 United States geographic areas. In the prospective study, participants were assigned to cohorts based on the clinical history participants reported in a screening survey and a study questionnaire. For ImmuneRACE Cohort 3, a participant was defined as recovered based on two consecutive negative NP/OP PCR tests, clearance by a healthcare professional, or resolution of symptoms. Mobile phlebotomists in the prospective study collected whole blood, serum and a nasopharyngeal or oropharyngeal swab from every participant. Prospective study participants could optionally give additional blood draws and questionnaires over an approximately two-month period. Before DNA extraction, prospective study blood samples were shipped either frozen or at room temperature.

V loses 4 bases of germline sequence and J loses 0 bases, and the interval between the two ends is 19 bases. For CDR1 and CDR2, the germline V gene lists MDHEN and SYDVKM. The CDR3 spans 18 residues, from the cysteine through the phenylalanine. Just the 54-base CDR3 DNA is kept, in frame starting at base 1. TCRbeta CDR3 regions were amplified from genomic DNA by means of the immunoSEQ Assay, a bias-controlled multiplex PCR. On the study's bioinformatics: The number of nucleated cells in each sample was estimated from the amplification of reference gene primers within the assay. Sequence reads were collapsed and filtered to measure the absolute abundance of every unique TCRbeta CDR3 rearrangement. Productive Simpson clonality was computed per sample as the square root of Simpson's diversity index over productive rearrangements. Imported from immuneACCESS, the table was reduced by TCRdb to in-frame sequences with V and J called. These copies leave out some clones; in studies compared against another copy, an unresolved V gene accounts for under half, and the cause of the remainder is not known. V and J calls plus clone size are reproduced from that table; the DNA served to infer D and trimming. This sample is represented by hundreds of thousands of clones; 80% to 90% of them were singletons. Jointly, the top ten make up roughly 1.1% of the sample.

The sequenced sample was PBMCs or T cells enriched from blood (not recorded which). The chain is encoded by TRBV28 joined to TRBJ1-5, with no confident D gene call. This receptor was obtained from a man between 25 and 39 years old who had recovered from COVID-19. The nucleotide sequence is TGTGCCAGCAGTTCGGCAGGAATGATGGTCTATAGCAATCAGCCCCAGCATTTT. Its amino acids are CASSSAGMMVYSNQPQHF. The CDR3 plus the reference TRBV28 and TRBJ1-5 genes for the other parts give the full variable domain: DVKVTQSSRYLVKRTGEKVFLECVQDMDHENMFWYRQDPGLGLRLIYFSYDVKMKEKGDIPEGYSVSREKKERFSLILESASTNQTSMYLCASSSAGMMVYSNQPQHFGDGTRLSIL.